This paragraph covers one T cell receptor (beta chain) sequence. Germline CDR1 reads SEHNR; CDR2 reads FQNEAQ (reference sequence). V dropped 5 bases and J dropped 4 bases, with 14 bases sitting between them. The CDR3 contains 15 residues. TCRdb used MiXCR to reprocess the RT-PCR reads, holding one entry per CDR3 protein. This sample has 150,000 to 200,000 distinct CDR3 sequences; about 24% occur once, and the top ten carry 25% to 30%. These data are taken from a study of patients and donors after allogeneic stem cell transplantation. Sequencing was performed on blood, either unsorted or a sorted T cell fraction (not recorded which). The chain recombines TRBV7-9 with TRBJ1-4, with D hard to call. The TCR sequence derives from a human donor who was either an allogeneic HSCT recipient or a stem cell or donor lymphocyte infusion donor (not recorded which). It is not recorded whose cells these are; they may come from a transplant donor. CDR3 sequence reads: CASSHWSVGNEKLFF. The CDR3 DNA sequence: TGTGCCAGCAGCCACTGGTCAGTCGGTAATGAAAAACTGTTTTTT.